What follows describes a single TCR beta chain. Its target is unknown. This entry belongs to a study of post-analysis software for immune sequencing data. For the study at large: Disease courses included relapsing-remitting, secondary progressive and progressive-relapsing multiple sclerosis. Points from the study as a whole: People with multiple sclerosis had a significantly lower normalized Chao1 diversity than controls did. With TRBV5-6, TRBV5-1 and TRBV20-1 included, about five TRBV segments were more frequent in patients than in controls. Samples prepared in the same batch strongly co-clustered by F measure.

The TCR beta cDNA libraries contained unique molecular identifiers. TCRdb re-derived calls from the PCR reads in MiXCR, one entry per CDR3 protein. The sample lists roughly 730,000 distinct CDR3 sequences; 30% were seen once. Per germline, CDR1 MNHNS and CDR2 SASEGT. The length of the CDR3 is 16 residues. V was trimmed by 2 bases and J by 4 bases, leaving 16 bases between them. The rearrangement uses TRBV6-1 and TRBJ2-3; the D gene is possibly TRBD1 (5 bases). The origin of this receptor is a girl aged 5-17 years with multiple sclerosis. The sample consisted of blood. In DNA form, the CDR3 reads TGTGCCAGCAGTGAACTCAGGGTGGTGGCCGCAGATACGCAGTATTTT. This sequence encodes CASSELRVVAADTQYF.